The 26 T cell receptor beta chains below were found in one sample sequenced in a study of cytomegalovirus exposure and HLA in healthy donors. The PCR employed 60 Vbeta primers together with 13 Jbeta primers. Sequenced by immunoSEQ multiplex PCR; TCRdb stores in-frame clones only, minus some. The table includes 100,000 to 140,000 clones, around 78% detected once. The sequenced material came from PBMCs. The receptors here all came from a man aged 25-40 years in good health and CMV-seronegative.

A single count supports this clone. The rearrangement links TRBV19 to TRBJ1-5; D is ambiguous. The length of the CDR3 is 12 residues. CDR1 is LNHDA and CDR2 is SQIVND in the germline V gene (reference sequence). The V gene lost 3 bases and the J gene lost 5 bases, with 5 bases spanning the gap. The CDR3 loop reads CASSMRDQPQHF. CDR3 coding DNA: TGTGCCAGTAGTATGCGGGATCAGCCCCAGCATTTT.

This clone was observed a handful of times. The chain carries TRBV29-1 and TRBJ1-4, with 7 positions matching TRBD1. Germline CDR1 reads SQVTM; CDR2 reads ANQGSEA. V lost 6 bases to trimming and J lost 7 bases; unmatched junction nucleotides: 8. This CDR3 is 13 amino acids long. CDR3 residues: CSVQGKGGEKLFF. The CDR3 DNA reads TGCAGCGTACAGGGGAAAGGTGGTGAAAAACTGTTTTTT.

This chain links TRBV10-2 with TRBJ1-1; D possibly corresponds to TRBD1 (6 bases). CDR1 is WSHSY and CDR2 is SAAADI in the germline V gene. The ends were cut back, 0 bases at V and 11 bases at J, with 19 bases in the middle. The CDR3 has 15 residues. CDR3 in DNA: TGCGCCAGCAGTGAGTCTCCCGGAAGCAGGGGTTCGGCTTTCTTT. Amino acids: CASSESPGSRGSAFF.

J is TRBJ2-7 and V is TRBV6-6; 11 positions agree with TRBD2. Germline-derived CDR1 and CDR2 are MNHNY and SVGAGI (reference sequence). CDR3 length equals 16 residues. The J segment lost 5 bases and the V segment lost 0 bases, leaving 6 bases of the junction unmatched. The chain's CDR3 is CASSYSSSGGANEQYF. CDR3 nucleotide sequence: TGTGCCAGCAGTTACTCGAGTAGCGGGGGGGCAAACGAGCAGTACTTC.

CDR3: CASSLTGGSYNEQFF. The CDR3 bases are TGCGCCAGCAGCTTGACAGGGGGCTCCTACAATGAGCAGTTCTTC. The rearrangement joins TRBV5-1 to TRBJ2-1, with 8 bases fitting TRBD1. The CDR3 runs 15 residues. Germline CDR1 is SGHRS and CDR2 is YFSETQ. The trim removed 1 base at V and 0 bases at J, leaving 0 bases unmatched.

This clone was found once. The chain uses TRBV5-6 and TRBJ1-6, with 9 bases lining up with TRBD1. The CDR3 covers 14 residues. CDR1 and CDR2 (germline): SGHDT, YYEEEE. V lost 6 bases, J lost 16 bases, and 14 bases stayed unmatched. CDR3 nucleotide sequence: TGTGCCAGCAATCCGGGACAGGGATCGGGCAGGCTCCACTTT. Translating gives CASNPGQGSGRLHF.

V usage is TRBV25-1 and J usage is TRBJ2-7; tentatively, D is TRBD2 (6 bases). The CDR3 length is 15 residues. Trimming took 3 bases from V and 0 from J, leaving 12 bases between them. The V gene's germline CDR1 is MGHDK and CDR2 SYGVNS. Here the CDR3 reads CASSDLASSSYEQYF. CDR3 DNA: TGTGCCAGCAGTGACCTAGCGTCCAGCTCCTACGAGCAGTACTTC.

V is TRBV5-4 and J is TRBJ2-5; TRBD1 is a possible D gene (6 bases). The J call could be wrong; TRBJ2-7 is a better fit for the DNA end. CDR1 and CDR2 (germline): SGHNT, YYREEE (reference sequence). The CDR3 extends over 14 amino acids. The CDR3 DNA follows: TGTGCCAGCAGCTTGGACCCCACAGGGTACGAGCAGTACTTC. Translated, it gives CASSLDPTGYEQYF.

The count of this clone is one. This CDR3 is CASSLGNSGSYEQYF. Here the CDR3 DNA reads TGTGCCAGCAGCTTAGGCAATAGCGGGAGCTACGAGCAGTACTTC. This sequence joins TRBV13 and TRBJ2-7, with TRBD2 identical over 9 bases. The CDR3 spans 15 residues. The J segment lost 3 bases and the V segment lost 0 bases, leaving 3 bases of the junction unmatched. Germline CDR1 and CDR2: PRHDT and FYEKMQ (reference sequence).

The genes are TRBV28 and TRBJ2-5; 8 bases are a match to TRBD1. Per the germline V gene, CDR1 is MDHEN and CDR2 is SYDVKM. The CDR3 contains 14 residues. With V trimmed by 8 bases and J by 1 base, 6 bases remained unmatched. CDR3 DNA sequence: TGTGCCAGCGATATACAGGGGGGCCAAGAGACCCAGTACTTC. It is translated as CASDIQGGQETQYF.

J is TRBJ2-5 and V is TRBV9; a possible D gene is TRBD2 (6 bases). The CDR3 is 14 amino acids. Trimming shortened V by 2 bases and J by 4 bases, and 12 bases separated the two germline ends. The germline CDR1 and CDR2 sequences are SGDLS and YYNGEE. CDR3 nucleotides: TGTGCCAGCAGCGTTTCGGGGGTCCGAGAGACCCAGTACTTC. This encodes CASSVSGVRETQYF.

The chain has TRBV29-1 and TRBJ2-7; possibly TRBD2 for D (7 bases). The germline CDR1 and CDR2 sequences are SQVTM and ANQGSEA. The length of the CDR3 is 16 residues. The germline V and J ends were trimmed by 4 bases and 7 bases, with 26 bases remaining between them. CDR3 in DNA: TGCAGCGTTGTACCCGGCTTTGCGGGGGCGAAGAGAGAGCAGTACTTC. Translated, it gives CSVVPGFAGAKREQYF.

This chain connects TRBV12-5 to TRBJ2-3; no firm D call. The germline V gene has CDR1 LGHNT and CDR2 FRNRAP. The V and J ends lost 3 bases and 2 bases respectively, with 9 bases between them. CDR3 length equals 14 residues. CDR3 nucleotides: TGTGCTAGTGGTTTAGAGCTTCCCACAGATACGCAGTATTTT. Translating gives CASGLELPTDTQYF.

This clone was picked up a small number of times. J is TRBJ2-1 and V is TRBV19, with D perhaps TRBD2 (7 bases). V lost 6 bases to trimming and J lost 6 bases, with 9 bases between them. In germline, CDR1 is LNHDA, CDR2 SQIVND (reference sequence). The CDR3 runs 12 residues. CDR3 amino acids: CASRGGLNEQFF. CDR3 nucleotides: TGTGCCAGTAGGGGGGGGCTCAATGAGCAGTTCTTC.

The chain couples TRBV6-5 to TRBJ1-5; 8 bases are a match to TRBD1. CDR1 and CDR2 from the germline V gene are MNHEY and SVGAGI. The ends lost 5 bases at V and 7 bases at J; junction bases unmatched: 4. The CDR3 spans 13 residues. CDR3: CASSRTGSQPQHF. CDR3 bases: TGTGCCAGCAGTCGGACAGGGTCGCAGCCCCAGCATTTT.

The V and J genes are TRBV4-1 and TRBJ2-7; 9 bases align to TRBD1. The junction had 7 bases not matched to a gene; V was cut back by 3 bases and J by 1 base. Germline lookup yields CDR1 MGHRA and CDR2 YSYEKL. The CDR3 is made up of 16 amino acids. CDR3 in amino acids: CASSQAGQGFSYEQYF. The CDR3 nucleotides read TGCGCCAGCAGCCAGGCTGGACAGGGGTTTTCCTACGAGCAGTACTTC.

This rearrangement joins TRBV29-1 to TRBJ2-7, with D possibly TRBD1 on 5 matching bases. This CDR3 contains 12 residues. CDR1 and CDR2 (germline): SQVTM, ANQGSEA. The V gene lost 5 bases and the J gene lost 0 bases, with 8 bases spanning the gap. CDR3 sequence: CSVWQGSYEQYF. In nucleotides, the CDR3 is TGCAGCGTTTGGCAGGGCTCCTACGAGCAGTACTTC.

A few counts support this clone. The chain joins TRBV4-2 to TRBJ2-7, with 10 bases identical to TRBD1. Germline CDR1 LGHNA, CDR2 YNFKEQ. The CDR3 contains 16 residues. V gave up 0 bases and J gave up 2 bases; unmatched junction bases: 4. The DNA of the CDR3 is TGTGCCAGCAGCCAAGAGGGACAGGGGAGCCCCTACGAGCAGTACTTC. As protein: CASSQEGQGSPYEQYF.

The chain uses TRBV18 and TRBJ1-6; D is unresolved. Germline V lookup: CDR1 KGHSH, CDR2 LQKENI. Trimming took off 2 bases at V and 6 bases at J, with 14 bases between the two ends. The length of the CDR3 is 16 residues. CDR3 sequence: CASSPGGGRTNSPLHF. DNA for the CDR3: TGTGCCAGCTCACCAGGAGGTGGCAGGACTAATTCACCCCTCCACTTT.

The chain has TRBV15 and TRBJ1-5, with 7 bases matching TRBD1. Germline assignment: CDR1 LNHNV and CDR2 YYDKDF (reference sequence). The CDR3 covers 16 residues. Germline trimming cut 5 bases from V and 3 bases from J; bases unmatched to any gene: 10. This CDR3 reads CATSRRGRGDNQPQHF. The CDR3 bases are TGTGCCACCAGCCGGAGGGGCAGGGGGGACAATCAGCCCCAGCATTTT.

This chain uses TRBV29-1 with TRBJ2-2, with TRBD1 identical over 7 bases. The CDR3 sequence is 13 residues long. The germline CDR1 and CDR2 sequences are SQVTM and ANQGSEA. The trim removed 4 bases at V and 5 bases at J, leaving 4 bases unmatched. The CDR3 sequence: CSVGRTGTGELFF. CDR3 nucleotide sequence: TGCAGCGTTGGGCGGACAGGTACCGGGGAGCTGTTTTTT.

J is TRBJ2-2 and V is TRBV7-3; D may be TRBD2 (5 bases). V gave up 5 bases and J gave up 0 bases, with 13 bases separating them. The germline CDR1 and CDR2 sequences are SGHTA and FQGTGA. The CDR3 totals 16 residues. The CDR3 protein is CASSPSRAANTGELFF. DNA of the CDR3: TGTGCCAGCAGCCCGTCGCGAGCGGCGAACACCGGGGAGCTGTTTTTT.

This chain connects TRBV6-6 to TRBJ1-2, with D perhaps matching TRBD1 (5 bases). Germline V gives CDR1 MNHNY, CDR2 SVGAGI (reference sequence). The ends were cut back, 5 bases at V and 4 bases at J, with 14 bases in the middle. This CDR3 has 14 amino acids. CDR3 in DNA: TGTGCCAGCAGTCCGCCGGGGGGGGGCTATGGCTACACCTTC. Amino acids: CASSPPGGGYGYTF.

The chain recombines TRBV5-1 with TRBJ2-7, with TRBD1 identical over 8 bases. The CDR3 is 15 amino acids. In germline, CDR1 is SGHRS, CDR2 YFSETQ. The V segment lost 0 bases and the J segment 5 bases; nucleotides outside the gene matches: 7. CDR3 amino acids: CASSLVAGGFNEQYF. CDR3 in DNA: TGCGCCAGCAGCTTGGTAGCAGGGGGCTTCAACGAGCAGTACTTC.

This clone was detected only a few times. The V call is TRBV28, the J call TRBJ2-6; D gene unclear. The germline V gene has CDR1 MDHEN and CDR2 SYDVKM. Trimming took 6 bases from V and 0 from J, leaving 9 bases between them. This CDR3 contains 15 residues. For the CDR3, the DNA is TGTGCCAGCAGAGAATTCGGCTCTGGGGCCAACGTCCTGACTTTC. This translates into CASREFGSGANVLTF.

This clone was recorded only once. The chain joins TRBV6-5 to TRBJ1-2; D might be TRBD1 (5 bases). Germline CDR1 reads MNHEY; CDR2 reads SVGAGI. This CDR3 comprises 13 residues. The V end lost 4 bases, the J end lost 3 bases, and 9 bases lay between the germline ends. The CDR3 reads CASSFKGDYGYTF. CDR3 sequence (DNA): TGTGCCAGCAGTTTCAAAGGGGACTATGGCTACACCTTC.